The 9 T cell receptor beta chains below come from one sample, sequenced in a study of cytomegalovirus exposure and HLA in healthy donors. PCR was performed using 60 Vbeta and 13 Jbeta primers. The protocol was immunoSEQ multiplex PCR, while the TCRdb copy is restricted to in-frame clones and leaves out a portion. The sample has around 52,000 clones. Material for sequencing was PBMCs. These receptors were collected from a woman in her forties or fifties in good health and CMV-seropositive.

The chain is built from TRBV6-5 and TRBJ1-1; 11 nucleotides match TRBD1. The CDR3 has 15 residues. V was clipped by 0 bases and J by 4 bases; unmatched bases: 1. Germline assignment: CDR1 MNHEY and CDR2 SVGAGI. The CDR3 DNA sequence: TGTGCCAGCAGTTACTCTGGGACAGGGGGCACTGAAGCTTTCTTT. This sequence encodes CASSYSGTGGTEAFF.

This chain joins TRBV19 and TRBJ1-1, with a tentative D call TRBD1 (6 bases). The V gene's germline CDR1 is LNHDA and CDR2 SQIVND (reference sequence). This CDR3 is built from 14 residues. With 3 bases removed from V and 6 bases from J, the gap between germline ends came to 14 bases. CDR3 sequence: CASSMNRDRAEAFF. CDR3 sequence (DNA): TGTGCCAGTAGTATGAACAGGGATCGGGCTGAAGCTTTCTTT.

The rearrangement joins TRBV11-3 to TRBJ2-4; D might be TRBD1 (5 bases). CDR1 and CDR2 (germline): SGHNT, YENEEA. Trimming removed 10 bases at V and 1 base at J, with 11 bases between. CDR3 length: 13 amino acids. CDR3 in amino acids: CATRKGAKNIQYF. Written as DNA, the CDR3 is TGTGCCACCCGTAAGGGGGCCAAAAACATTCAGTACTTC.

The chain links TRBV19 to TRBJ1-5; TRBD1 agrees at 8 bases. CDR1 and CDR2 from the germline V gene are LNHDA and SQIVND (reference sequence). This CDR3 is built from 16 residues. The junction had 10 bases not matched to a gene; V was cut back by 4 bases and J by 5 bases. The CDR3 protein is CASSTPGQGPHQPQHF. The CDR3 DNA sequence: TGTGCCAGTAGTACCCCCGGACAGGGACCGCATCAGCCCCAGCATTTT.

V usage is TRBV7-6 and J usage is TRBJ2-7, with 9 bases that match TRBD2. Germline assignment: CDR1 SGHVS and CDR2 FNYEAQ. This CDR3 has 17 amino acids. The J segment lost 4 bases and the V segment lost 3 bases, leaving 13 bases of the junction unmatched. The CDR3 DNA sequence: TGTGCCAGCAGCTTGGGGTTCGGGCGGGAGGGCCCTTACGAGCAGTACTTC. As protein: CASSLGFGREGPYEQYF.

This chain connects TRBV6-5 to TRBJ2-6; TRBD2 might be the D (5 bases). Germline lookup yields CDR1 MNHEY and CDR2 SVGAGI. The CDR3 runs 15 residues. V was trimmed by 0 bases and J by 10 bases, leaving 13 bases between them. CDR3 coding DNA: TGTGCCAGCAGTTACTCGAAACTAGGGAATAACGTCCTGACTTTC. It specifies CASSYSKLGNNVLTF.

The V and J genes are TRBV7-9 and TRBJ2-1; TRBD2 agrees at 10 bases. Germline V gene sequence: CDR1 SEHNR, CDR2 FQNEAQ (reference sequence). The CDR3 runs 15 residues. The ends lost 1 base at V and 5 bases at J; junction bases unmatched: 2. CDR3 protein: CASSLELAGHNEQFF. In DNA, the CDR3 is TGTGCCAGCAGCTTAGAACTAGCGGGACACAATGAGCAGTTCTTC.

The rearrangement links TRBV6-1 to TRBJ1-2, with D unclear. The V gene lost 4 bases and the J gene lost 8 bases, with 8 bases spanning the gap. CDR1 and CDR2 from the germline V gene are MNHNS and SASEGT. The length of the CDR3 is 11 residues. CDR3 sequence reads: CASSVGVGYTF. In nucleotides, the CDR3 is TGTGCCAGCAGTGTCGGGGTCGGCTACACCTTC.

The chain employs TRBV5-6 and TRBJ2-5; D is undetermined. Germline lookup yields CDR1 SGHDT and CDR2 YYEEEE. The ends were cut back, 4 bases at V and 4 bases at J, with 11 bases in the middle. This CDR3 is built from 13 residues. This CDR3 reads CASSPKNGETQYF. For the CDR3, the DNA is TGTGCCAGCAGCCCCAAAAACGGAGAGACCCAGTACTTC.